Shown below are 27 T cell receptor beta chains from a single sample sequenced in a study of blood T cell repertoires in COVID-19. The method was immunoSEQ multiplex PCR; TCRdb's version includes in-frame clones alone and lacks a portion of them. The sample consists of some 150,000 clones, about four fifths of them appearing once. What was sequenced was peripheral blood. These receptor sequences come from a human donor in a cohort sampled during active COVID-19.

The chain is built from TRBV15 and TRBJ2-2, with 8 bases matching TRBD1. J was trimmed by 5 bases and V by 1 base; bases with no gene match: 3. The CDR3 consists of 15 residues. Germline values: CDR1 LNHNV, CDR2 YYDKDF (reference sequence). The CDR3, as DNA: TGTGCCACCAGCAGAGGGACAGGGTGGACCGGGGAGCTGTTTTTT. The encoded protein is CATSRGTGWTGELFF.

The CDR3 DNA is TGTGCCAGCTCACCAGCAGGTTCAGGGATAGGTTATGGCTACACCTTC. It specifies CASSPAGSGIGYGYTF. The rearrangement joins TRBV18 to TRBJ1-2; TRBD1 is a possible D gene (5 bases). Germline CDR1 is KGHSH and CDR2 is LQKENI. The V and J ends lost 2 bases and 5 bases respectively, with 18 bases between them. The CDR3 runs 16 residues.

The chain uses TRBV5-1 and TRBJ1-4; weak D call: TRBD1 (6 bases). V was trimmed by 0 bases and J by 3 bases, leaving 9 bases between them. Germline V gene lookup returns CDR1 SGHRS and CDR2 YFSETQ. This CDR3 spans 15 amino acids. DNA for the CDR3: TGCGCCAGCAGCTTGGTGGGGGCCGCTAATGAAAAACTGTTTTTT. Encoded protein: CASSLVGAANEKLFF.

This clone was seen more than once but under ten times. This chain links TRBV30 with TRBJ1-1; D remains unclear. This CDR3 is 16 amino acids long. V lost 0 bases to trimming and J lost 0 bases, with 14 bases between them. Germline V gene sequence: CDR1 GTSNPN, CDR2 SVGIG (reference sequence). The CDR3 reads CAWSVRGGLMNTEAFF. CDR3 in DNA: TGTGCCTGGAGTGTACGGGGTGGACTAATGAACACTGAAGCTTTCTTT.

The chain couples TRBV19 to TRBJ2-3, with TRBD1 identical over 7 bases. V lost 1 base and J lost 1; bases outside the gene matches: 2. The germline V gene has CDR1 LNHDA and CDR2 SQIVND (reference sequence). The CDR3 has 15 amino acids. This CDR3 reads CASSIGTGGTDTQYF. CDR3 in DNA: TGTGCCAGTAGTATAGGAACAGGGGGCACAGATACGCAGTATTTT.

The J gene is TRBJ1-2, the V gene TRBV2; 7 positions match TRBD1. Germline V lookup: CDR1 SNHLY, CDR2 FYNNEI. The CDR3 has 14 amino acids. J gave up 0 bases and V 4 bases, and 2 bases lay outside the gene matches. CDR3 sequence: CASSGTGANYGYTF. CDR3 bases: TGTGCCAGCAGTGGGACAGGAGCTAACTATGGCTACACCTTC.

The chain's CDR3 is CSVEDSSNYGYTF. The CDR3 DNA sequence: TGCAGCGTTGAAGACAGTTCTAACTATGGCTACACCTTC. The chain is built from TRBV29-1 and TRBJ1-2; D not certain. The V end was cut by 0 bases, the J end by 0 bases, with 5 bases between. This CDR3 contains 13 residues. Germline CDR1 and CDR2: SQVTM and ANQGSEA. The full variable domain, with the rest looked up from reference TRBV29-1 and TRBJ1-2, is SAVISQKPSRDICQRGTSLTIQCQVDSQVTMMFWYRQQPGQSLTLIATANQGSEATYESGFVIDKFPISRPNLTFSTLTVSNMSPEDSSIYLCSVEDSSNYGYTFGSGTRLTVV.

This sequence joins TRBV5-1 and TRBJ2-1; 10 nucleotides line up with TRBD2. With V trimmed by 4 bases and J by 6 bases, 7 bases remained unmatched. CDR3 length equals 15 residues. CDR1 and CDR2 from the germline V gene are SGHRS and YFSETQ. The CDR3 DNA sequence: TGCGCCAGCAGCCTGTCCGTAGCGGGAGGCAATGAGCAGTTCTTC. Its translation: CASSLSVAGGNEQFF.

The V gene is TRBV15, the J gene TRBJ1-1; D is ambiguous. V lost 1 base and J lost 4, with 13 bases in between. Germline V gene sequence: CDR1 LNHNV, CDR2 YYDKDF (reference sequence). The CDR3 spans 15 residues. This CDR3 is CATSRGVAGPTEAFF. The DNA of the CDR3 is TGTGCCACCAGCAGAGGGGTGGCTGGGCCCACTGAAGCTTTCTTT.

The chain joins TRBV14 to TRBJ2-7, with D possibly matching TRBD2 (6 bases). The V and J ends lost 0 bases and 3 bases respectively, with 6 bases between them. Germline V lookup: CDR1 SGHDN, CDR2 FVKESK. This CDR3 has 13 amino acids. The CDR3 spells CASSQEGGYEQYV. CDR3 bases: TGTGCCAGCAGCCAAGAGGGGGGCTACGAGCAGTACGTC.

Only a few counts were recorded for this clone. The chain uses TRBV5-4 and TRBJ2-1; TRBD2 matches 9 bases. CDR3 length: 15 amino acids. Germline CDR1 and CDR2: SGHNT and YYREEE (reference sequence). The V segment lost 4 bases and the J segment 7 bases; nucleotides outside the gene matches: 9. CDR3 sequence (DNA): TGTGCCAGCAGCGAGACCGGGACTAGCCGTAATGAGCAGTTCTTC. This encodes CASSETGTSRNEQFF.

The rearrangement links TRBV15 to TRBJ1-2; D unresolved. The germline V gene has CDR1 LNHNV and CDR2 YYDKDF (reference sequence). The length of the CDR3 is 14 residues. The V end lost 0 bases, the J end lost 5 bases, and 10 bases lay between the germline ends. Written as DNA, the CDR3 is TGTGCCACCAGCAGAGATCGGGGTGGGTATGGCTACACCTTC. It yields the protein CATSRDRGGYGYTF.

This chain joins TRBV6-5 and TRBJ2-1; 7 nucleotides line up with TRBD1. V dropped 6 bases and J dropped 5; count of bases not matched to a gene: 7. The CDR3 length is 14 residues. Germline CDR1 reads MNHEY; CDR2 reads SVGAGI. CDR3 loop: CASSHDREHNEQFF. Here the CDR3 DNA reads TGTGCCAGCAGCCACGACAGGGAGCACAATGAGCAGTTCTTC.

The V call is TRBV2, the J call TRBJ2-1; possibly TRBD1 for D (6 bases). The germline V gene encodes CDR1 SNHLY and CDR2 FYNNEI. This CDR3 contains 12 residues. Between the trimmed V and J ends, which lost 3 bases and 10 bases, there was a span of 10 bases. The CDR3 protein is CASSDTGLEQFF. CDR3 sequence (DNA): TGTGCCAGCAGTGACACAGGGTTGGAGCAGTTCTTC.

J is TRBJ1-1 and V is TRBV18, with TRBD1 matching over 7 bases. This CDR3 has 13 residues. Germline CDR1 is KGHSH and CDR2 is LQKENI. The junction had 4 bases not matched to a gene; V was cut back by 5 bases and J by 4 bases. The chain's CDR3 is CASSYQGGTEAFF. CDR3 nucleotide sequence: TGTGCCAGCTCATATCAGGGGGGCACTGAAGCTTTCTTT. The whole variable domain, filled in from reference TRBV18 and TRBJ1-1, reads NAGVMQNPRHLVRRRGQEARLRCSPMKGHSHVYWYRQLPEEGLKFMVYLQKENIIDESGMPKERFSAEFPKEGPSILRIQQVVRGDSAAYFCASSYQGGTEAFFGQGTRLTVV.

The CDR3 nucleotides read TGTGCCAGCAGTGCACCTTCCACGGGACAGGCGGCCTACGAGCAGTACTTC. It yields the protein CASSAPSTGQAAYEQYF. V usage is TRBV6-1 and J usage is TRBJ2-7; 8 nucleotides match TRBD1. With 4 bases clipped from V and 2 bases from J, the junction kept 13 bases outside the gene matches. This CDR3 spans 17 amino acids. Germline assignment: CDR1 MNHNS and CDR2 SASEGT.

The chain has TRBV19 and TRBJ2-7; 9 bases match TRBD1. The J segment lost 2 bases and the V segment lost 5 bases, leaving 4 bases of the junction unmatched. The CDR3 is 14 amino acids. CDR1 LNHDA and CDR2 SQIVND come from the germline V gene (reference sequence). CDR3 region: CASSPGQGTYEQYF. The CDR3 DNA follows: TGTGCCAGTAGTCCAGGACAGGGGACCTACGAGCAGTACTTC.

V usage is TRBV19 and J usage is TRBJ1-5, with a tentative D call TRBD1 (6 bases). Germline V CDR1 and CDR2: LNHDA, SQIVND (reference sequence). Trimming left V 4 bases short and J 2 bases short, with 15 bases between. This CDR3 has 16 residues. The CDR3 region has the DNA TGTGCCAGTAGTACGAAACAGGGTTGGGGCAATCAGCCCCAGCATTTT. As protein: CASSTKQGWGNQPQHF.

V usage is TRBV29-1 and J usage is TRBJ1-1; D is unclear. Germline V gene data show CDR1 as SQVTM and CDR2 as ANQGSEA. With 4 bases removed from V and 11 bases from J, the gap between germline ends came to 14 bases. The CDR3 is 11 residues long. The CDR3 DNA follows: TGCAGCGTTGGCAGTCGGGAAAGGGCTTTCTTT. It specifies CSVGSRERAFF.

The count of this clone is one. The rearrangement joins TRBV7-9 to TRBJ2-2, with 7 nucleotides matching TRBD1. This CDR3 contains 17 residues. V shed 5 bases, J shed 3 bases, and the junction held 12 bases outside the gene matches. CDR1 and CDR2 (germline): SEHNR, FQNEAQ (reference sequence). CDR3 coding DNA: TGTGCCAGCAGCCCAGATTGGAGACAGGGTGACACCGGGGAGCTGTTTTTT. This gives the protein CASSPDWRQGDTGELFF.

The DNA of the CDR3 is TGCGCCAGCAGCTTGGGCACAGGGGATGGCTACACCTTC. It yields the protein CASSLGTGDGYTF. The gene calls are TRBV5-1 and TRBJ1-2; 7 bases are a match to TRBD1. This CDR3 region has 13 residues. V trimming: 0 bases; J trimming: 6 bases; junction bases outside the gene matches: 2. Germline values: CDR1 SGHRS, CDR2 YFSETQ.

The chain couples TRBV18 to TRBJ2-7; 9 bases are shared with TRBD1. CDR1 and CDR2 (germline): KGHSH, LQKENI. V gave up 5 bases and J gave up 4 bases; unmatched junction bases: 9. The CDR3 length is 15 residues. The CDR3 DNA sequence: TGTGCCAGCTCAAAAGGGGGGACAGGGAATTACGAGCAGTACGTC. It specifies CASSKGGTGNYEQYV.

This rearrangement joins TRBV19 to TRBJ2-2; the match to TRBD2 covers 15 bases. The germline V gene has CDR1 LNHDA and CDR2 SQIVND (reference sequence). The ends lost 6 bases at V and 4 bases at J; junction bases unmatched: 12. The CDR3 extends over 19 amino acids. CDR3 in amino acids: CASRRDPGLAGGGTGELFF. Here the CDR3 DNA reads TGTGCCAGTAGGAGGGATCCGGGACTAGCGGGGGGCGGCACCGGGGAGCTGTTTTTT.

This chain joins TRBV5-4 and TRBJ2-7; D unresolved. Trimming shortened V by 4 bases and J by 0 bases, and 14 bases separated the two germline ends. Germline-derived CDR1 and CDR2 are SGHNT and YYREEE (reference sequence). The CDR3 runs 15 residues. The DNA of the CDR3 is TGTGCCAGCAGCCCGGAGCCCAGTAGCTCCTACGAGCAGTACGTC. Its translation is CASSPEPSSSYEQYV.

The chain recombines TRBV3-1 (or the pseudogene TRBV3-2) with TRBJ1-5, with D possibly TRBD1 on 6 matching bases. The length of the CDR3 is 14 residues. The V gene's germline CDR1 is LGHDT and CDR2 YNNKEL (reference sequence). The ends were cut back, 1 base at V and 3 bases at J, with 7 bases in the middle. This chain's CDR3 is CASSQGTVNQPQHF. The CDR3 DNA reads TGTGCCAGCAGCCAAGGGACAGTCAATCAGCCCCAGCATTTT.

This chain links TRBV7-2 with TRBJ1-6; TRBD1 agrees at 8 bases. The germline CDR1 and CDR2 sequences are SGHTA and FQGNSA. The CDR3 runs 15 residues. Germline trimming cut 2 bases from V and 8 bases from J; bases unmatched to any gene: 5. The CDR3 coding sequence is TGTGCCAGCAGCTTAACTTCAGGGGGCGATTCACCCCTCCACTTT. Translated: CASSLTSGGDSPLHF.

This clone was seen a single time. Other nucleotide sequences in the sample specify the same CDR3. The chain is built from TRBV7-2 and TRBJ2-6; D remains ambiguous. CDR1 and CDR2 (germline): SGHTA, FQGNSA. V was trimmed by 8 bases and J by 0 bases, leaving 5 bases between them. There are 13 residues in the CDR3. The CDR3 sequence: CASSFSGANVLTF. CDR3 coding DNA: TGTGCCAGCTCATTCTCTGGGGCCAACGTCCTGACTTTC. The whole variable domain, remainder taken from reference TRBV7-2 and TRBJ2-6, is GAGVSQSPSNKVTEKGKDVELRCDPISGHTALYWYRQSLGQGLEFLIYFQGNSAPDKSGLPSDRFSAERTGGSVSTLTIQRTQQEDSAVYLCASSFSGANVLTFGAGSRLTVL.